Shown below are 23 T cell receptor beta chains from a single sample sequenced in a study of CD8 T cells in ankylosing spondylitis (dated by TCRdb to 2015 to 2018). The method behind the library was 5' RACE. These reads were obtained on an Illumina HiSeq 2500. The public reads were reprocessed in TCRdb via fastp at Q25 and MiXCR, keeping in-frame beta chains. Here each entry gathers all rows of one CDR3 protein and keeps the most common genes and DNA. The sample yields around 230,000 distinct CDR3 sequences; 8% to 9% were counted once. Of the sample, roughly 4.9% is held by the ten largest clones. The source material was blood, either unsorted or a sorted T cell fraction (not recorded which). These receptor sequences come from a female donor with ankylosing spondylitis or in good health (not recorded which).

This clonotype has a count of ten or more. V gene TRBV20-1 combines with J gene TRBJ2-7, with D unclear. The V gene lost 6 bases and the J gene lost 3 bases, with 9 bases spanning the gap. Germline CDR1 reads DFQATT; CDR2 reads SNEGSKA (reference sequence). CDR3 length equals 11 residues. The CDR3 sequence is CSAPDDYEQYF. CDR3 DNA: TGCAGTGCCCCTGATGACTACGAGCAGTACTTC.

This clonotype was observed a single time. A read error may be the cause here, since a much bigger clone is one base away. The V call is TRBV7-1, the J call TRBJ1-2, with D maybe TRBD1 (6 bases). TRBV7-1 is designated an ORF whose function remains uncertain. V gave up 3 bases and J gave up 4 bases, with 15 bases separating them. The CDR3 sequence is 15 residues long. The CDR3 DNA reads TGTGCCAGCAGCTCCACAGGGACGTCCCGCTATGGCTACACCTTC. Amino acid sequence: CASSSTGTSRYGYTF.

The rearrangement joins TRBV7-3 to TRBJ2-1; 12 bases are a match to TRBD2. Germline V CDR1 and CDR2: SGHTA, FQGTGA. This CDR3 comprises 18 residues. V lost 5 bases, J lost 3 bases, and 11 bases stayed unmatched. The DNA for the CDR3 is TGTGCCAGCAGCCCGAATACTCTAGCGGGAGGGGTCTACAATGAGCAGTTCTTC. It is translated as CASSPNTLAGGVYNEQFF.

This clonotype appeared a single time. A much larger clonotype is one base distant, so this may be a read error. The chain has TRBV2 and TRBJ2-1; no firm D call. Germline V gene data show CDR1 as SNHLY and CDR2 as FYNNEI. V lost 6 bases, J lost 9 bases, and 15 bases lay in between. The CDR3 has 13 residues. The CDR3 here is CASSLTWMVEQFF. CDR3 bases: TGTGCCAGCAGCCTGACATGGATGGTTGAGCAGTTCTTC.

This clonotype was picked up many times. The V call is TRBV29-1, the J call TRBJ2-7; D is possibly TRBD1 (6 bases). CDR1 is SQVTM, CDR2 ANQGSEA, per germline. Trimming stripped 0 bases from V and 6 bases from J, with 9 bases between. The CDR3 covers 12 residues. The CDR3: CSVEDPGVEQYF. The CDR3 bases are TGCAGCGTTGAAGATCCAGGGGTCGAGCAGTACTTC.

Only a few counts were recorded for this clonotype. The chain couples TRBV7-2 to TRBJ2-2, with D perhaps being TRBD1 or TRBD2 (6 bases each). V was trimmed by 1 base and J by 0 bases, leaving 12 bases between them. The CDR3 sequence is 17 residues long. The germline V gene has CDR1 SGHTA and CDR2 FQGNSA. The CDR3 bases are TGTGCCAGCAGCTTAGTAGGGGGACTCTCGAACACCGGGGAGCTGTTTTTT. Its protein product is CASSLVGGLSNTGELFF.

This clonotype was seen only a few times. This rearrangement joins TRBV7-3 to TRBJ2-5, with 8 bases identical to TRBD2. Germline assignment: CDR1 SGHTA and CDR2 FQGTGA. This CDR3 spans 15 amino acids. Trimming at V came to 5 bases and at J to 9 bases, leaving 14 bases not matched to a gene. In nucleotides, the CDR3 is TGTGCCAGCAGCGCGACCGGGACTAGGCCCACGGCCCAGTACTTC. Residues: CASSATGTRPTAQYF.

This clonotype was observed at least ten times. The rearrangement joins TRBV5-5 to TRBJ1-2; D is perhaps TRBD1 (5 bases). CDR1 and CDR2 (germline): SGHKS, YYEKEE (reference sequence). The CDR3 sequence is 14 residues long. Trimming removed 4 bases at V and 1 base at J, with 11 bases between. The CDR3, as DNA: TGTGCCAGCAGCCGGACCAGGGTTAACTATGGCTACACCTTC. As protein: CASSRTRVNYGYTF.

This clonotype has a count of ten or more. V gene TRBV10-2 combines with J gene TRBJ2-1; D gene uncertain. The V gene lost 6 bases and the J gene lost 6 bases, with 15 bases spanning the gap. Germline CDR1 reads WSHSY; CDR2 reads SAAADI. The CDR3 totals 14 residues. The CDR3: CASSARNQPNEQFF. CDR3 DNA sequence: TGCGCCAGCAGCGCTAGGAATCAGCCCAATGAGCAGTTCTTC.

This rearrangement joins TRBV28 to TRBJ2-4, with 9 nucleotides matching TRBD1. V shed 4 bases, J shed 6 bases, and the junction held 16 bases outside the gene matches. Germline CDR1 is MDHEN and CDR2 is SYDVKM. This CDR3 is 18 amino acids long. The CDR3 loop reads CASSYLRTGDPVSNIQYF. In DNA, the CDR3 is TGTGCCAGCAGTTACCTCAGGACAGGGGACCCCGTCTCAAACATTCAGTACTTC.

This clonotype was found a few times. The J gene is TRBJ1-6, the V gene TRBV11-2; D not certain. Trimming removed 9 bases from V and 6 bases from J, with 15 bases in between. Per germline, CDR1 SGHAT and CDR2 FQNNGV. The CDR3 has 14 residues. The CDR3, as DNA: TGTGCCAGAGCCCTCCGGGCGTTTAATTCACCCCTCCACTTT. Translation: CARALRAFNSPLHF. Complete variable domain (other parts from reference TRBV11-2 and TRBJ1-6): EAGVAQSPRYKIIEKRQSVAFWCNPISGHATLYWYQQILGQGPKLLIQFQNNGVVDDSQLPKDRFSAERLKGVDSTLKIQPAKLEDSAVYLCARALRAFNSPLHFGNGTRLTVT.

This clonotype was seen ten or more times. CDR3 sequence reads: CASSLSGETQYF. As DNA, the CDR3 is TGTGCCAGCAGCCTATCCGGCGAGACCCAGTACTTC. The genes are TRBV12-3 or TRBV12-4 and TRBJ2-5; no clear D gene. Trimming left V 6 bases short and J 5 bases short, with 10 bases between. The CDR3 has 12 residues.

This clonotype showed up many times. The CDR3: CASSEPASRTDTQYF. The CDR3 nucleotides are TGTGCCAGCAGTGAACCCGCAAGCCGCACAGATACGCAGTATTTT. The genes are TRBV6-1 and TRBJ2-3, with D unclear. V lost 2 bases and J lost 1, with 10 bases in between. CDR1 and CDR2 (germline): MNHNS, SASEGT. CDR3 size: 15 residues.

This clonotype was recorded many times. The chain couples TRBV5-5 to TRBJ2-3; D unclear. This CDR3 comprises 15 residues. The V end lost 1 base, the J end lost 3 bases, and 12 bases lay between the germline ends. CDR1 is SGHKS and CDR2 is YYEKEE in the germline V gene (reference sequence). CDR3 DNA sequence: TGTGCCAGCAGCTTGAGTGGGGAATCGACAGATACGCAGTATTTT. Encoded protein: CASSLSGESTDTQYF.

CDR3 sequence: CASSLSPTSGRARLETQYF. The CDR3 DNA reads as TGTGCCAGCAGCTTATCACCTACTAGCGGGAGGGCCCGGTTAGAGACCCAGTACTTC. V and J are TRBV5-4 and TRBJ2-5; 13 bases are shared with TRBD2. Germline trimming cut 2 bases from V and 4 bases from J; bases unmatched to any gene: 14. The V gene's germline CDR1 is SGHNT and CDR2 YYREEE (reference sequence). The CDR3 contains 19 residues.

Ten or more counts support this clonotype. This chain joins TRBV5-1 and TRBJ2-7, with 7 positions matching TRBD2. Unmatched junction bases numbered 18, after V lost 0 bases and J lost 0 bases. The CDR3 is made up of 20 amino acids. CDR1 and CDR2 (germline): SGHRS, YFSETQ. CDR3 amino acids: CASSLDFRPSGVGSSYEQYF. Written as DNA, the CDR3 is TGCGCCAGCAGCTTGGATTTTAGGCCTAGCGGAGTCGGTAGCTCCTACGAGCAGTACTTC.

This chain connects TRBV15 to TRBJ1-5; perhaps TRBD1 as D (5 bases). Per the germline V gene, CDR1 is LNHNV and CDR2 is YYDKDF (reference sequence). Deletions cut 3 bases from V and 3 bases from J, with 9 bases between. The length of the CDR3 is 14 residues. The CDR3 nucleotides read TGTGCCACCAGCAGGGGACGGAACAATCAGCCCCAGCATTTT. Translated, it gives CATSRGRNNQPQHF.

This clonotype has only a few counts. This sequence joins TRBV11-2 and TRBJ2-6; 10 bases agree with TRBD1. Unmatched junction bases numbered 5, after V lost 1 base and J lost 2 bases. Germline V gene sequence: CDR1 SGHAT, CDR2 FQNNGV. CDR3 length: 18 amino acids. In DNA, the CDR3 is TGTGCCAGCAGCTTAGGAAGACAGGGGGCGACTGGGGCCAACGTCCTGACTTTC. Translated, it gives CASSLGRQGATGANVLTF. Based on the CDR3 plus reference TRBV11-2 and TRBJ2-6, the full variable domain is EAGVAQSPRYKIIEKRQSVAFWCNPISGHATLYWYQQILGQGPKLLIQFQNNGVVDDSQLPKDRFSAERLKGVDSTLKIQPAKLEDSAVYLCASSLGRQGATGANVLTFGAGSRLTVL.

This clonotype was counted many times. This chain connects TRBV27 to TRBJ1-6, with a possible D match to TRBD1 (5 bases). This CDR3 region has 17 residues. Between the trimmed V and J ends, which lost 3 bases and 6 bases, there was a span of 18 bases. In germline, CDR1 is MNHEY, CDR2 SMNVEV (reference sequence). CDR3 DNA: TGTGCCAGCAGTTTGACGACGGGCGCCGGGGCTAATTCACCCCTCCACTTT. As protein: CASSLTTGAGANSPLHF.

There are many counts of this clonotype. The chain has TRBV29-1 and TRBJ2-5, with D unclear. The CDR3 has 12 residues. Germline CDR1 SQVTM, CDR2 ANQGSEA. V lost 6 bases to trimming and J lost 4 bases, with 12 bases between them. CDR3 coding DNA: TGCAGCGTACCCCGATGGGCAGAGACCCAGTACTTC. Translated, it gives CSVPRWAETQYF. The whole variable domain, filled in from reference TRBV29-1 and TRBJ2-5, reads SAVISQKPSRDICQRGTSLTIQCQVDSQVTMMFWYRQQPGQSLTLIATANQGSEATYESGFVIDKFPISRPNLTFSTLTVSNMSPEDSSIYLCSVPRWAETQYFGPGTRLLVL.

This clonotype was picked up many times. J is TRBJ2-1 and V is TRBV6-5, with D hard to call. CDR3 length: 16 amino acids. With 0 bases removed from V and 0 bases from J, the gap between germline ends came to 9 bases. The germline V gene encodes CDR1 MNHEY and CDR2 SVGAGI. CDR3 coding DNA: TGTGCCAGCAGTTACTCGCTACCCAGCTCCTACAATGAGCAGTTCTTC. The encoded protein is CASSYSLPSSYNEQFF.

This clonotype was counted once. V gene TRBV20-1 combines with J gene TRBJ1-2; TRBD1 matches 7 bases. V was pared by 3 bases and J by 0 bases, with 4 bases of the junction left unmatched. CDR1 and CDR2 (germline): DFQATT, SNEGSKA (reference sequence). The length of the CDR3 is 14 residues. The CDR3 DNA reads TGCAGTGCTAGCCCCGGGACAGCTAACTATGGCTACACCTTC. Its protein product is CSASPGTANYGYTF.

In its sample, this clonotype was seen many times. The chain joins TRBV5-1 to TRBJ2-7; 8 nucleotides match TRBD2. The V and J ends lost 4 bases and 5 bases, in that order; junction bases with no gene match: 11. The CDR3 is made up of 15 amino acids. Germline CDR1 SGHRS, CDR2 YFSETQ. The CDR3 loop reads CASSLEGREENEQYF. The CDR3 bases are TGCGCCAGCAGCCTCGAGGGGCGGGAGGAGAACGAGCAGTACTTC.